Listed below are T cell receptor beta chains from one sample, sequenced in a study of regulatory T cells in long-lasting Graves disease. Using its own MiXCR run on the multiplex PCR reads, TCRdb lists one record per CDR3 protein. The data contain more than 650,000 distinct CDR3 sequences, 25% to 35% of them singletons. Source: peripheral blood mononuclear cells (PBMCs), taken when the disease was refractory, from a patient treated with antithyroid drugs. The receptors originated from a female donor with Graves disease. Each CDR3 is given with its conserved first and last residue. The D gene is left open where the match is weak. Only part of the rows carry a size: once, few, many, or a class if the clone is expanded.

J gene: TRBJ1-1
D gene: -
clone size: few
V gene: TRBV12-3/TRBV12-4
CDR3 protein: CASSLVQYTEAFF
CDR3 DNA: TGTGCCAGCAGTTTAGTACAGTACACTGAAGCTTTCTTT

J gene: TRBJ1-2
D gene: TRBD1
clone size: -
V gene: TRBV12-3/TRBV12-4
CDR3 protein: CASSGGGQGAIYGYTF
CDR3 DNA: TGTGCCAGCAGCGGGGGTGGACAGGGGGCGATCTATGGCTACACCTTC

J gene: TRBJ1-5
D gene: TRBD1
clone size: -
V gene: TRBV12-3/TRBV12-4
CDR3 protein: CASSLGDSVGPQHF
CDR3 DNA: TGTGCCAGCAGCTTGGGGGACAGCGTAGGGCCCCAGCATTTT

J gene: TRBJ1-2
D gene: TRBD1
clone size: -
V gene: TRBV30
CDR3 protein: CAWSGGAGQGYGYTF
CDR3 DNA: TGTGCCTGGAGTGGGGGGGCAGGACAGGGCTATGGCTACACCTTC

J gene: TRBJ2-7
D gene: -
clone size: many
V gene: TRBV12-3/TRBV12-4
CDR3 protein: CASSATYEQYF
CDR3 DNA: TGTGCCAGCAGCGCCACCTACGAGCAGTACTTC

J gene: TRBJ2-3
D gene: TRBD2
clone size: few
V gene: TRBV20-1
CDR3 protein: CSARASGDNTDTQYF
CDR3 DNA: TGCAGTGCTAGGGCTAGCGGGGACAACACAGATACGCAGTATTTT

J gene: TRBJ1-1
D gene: -
clone size: -
V gene: TRBV6-1
CDR3 protein: CASSEVRNTEAFF
CDR3 DNA: TGTGCCAGCAGTGAAGTTAGGAACACTGAAGCTTTCTTT

J gene: TRBJ2-5
D gene: TRBD2
clone size: few
V gene: TRBV2
CDR3 protein: CASWFSGAQETQYF
CDR3 DNA: TGTGCCAGCTGGTTTAGCGGGGCCCAAGAGACCCAGTACTTC

J gene: TRBJ2-5
D gene: -
clone size: many
V gene: TRBV12-3/TRBV12-4
CDR3 protein: CASSQEVPRETQYF
CDR3 DNA: TGTGCCAGCAGTCAAGAGGTTCCGAGGGAGACCCAGTACTTC

J gene: TRBJ1-6
D gene: TRBD1
clone size: -
V gene: TRBV6-5
CDR3 protein: CASSYIPRTGSSYNSPLHF
CDR3 DNA: TGTGCCAGCAGTTATATCCCACGGACAGGGAGCTCCTATAATTCACCCCTCCACTTT

J gene: TRBJ2-2
D gene: -
clone size: -
V gene: TRBV3-1
CDR3 protein: CASSQDRPNTGELFF
CDR3 DNA: TGTGCCAGCAGCCAAGATAGGCCAAACACCGGGGAGCTGTTTTTT

J gene: TRBJ1-4
D gene: -
clone size: many
V gene: TRBV2
CDR3 protein: CASFGNWGEKLFF
CDR3 DNA: TGTGCCAGCTTCGGAAACTGGGGGGAAAAACTGTTTTTT

J gene: TRBJ2-7
D gene: TRBD2
clone size: many
V gene: TRBV12-3/TRBV12-4
CDR3 protein: CASSRHSSGSLAGYEQYF
CDR3 DNA: TGTGCCAGCAGCCGACACTCGTCAGGGTCACTAGCGGGCTACGAGCAGTACTTC

J gene: TRBJ2-1
D gene: TRBD2
clone size: few
V gene: TRBV10-3
CDR3 protein: CAISERTSVGGKNEQFF
CDR3 DNA: TGTGCCATCAGTGAGCGGACTAGCGTGGGTGGGAAAAATGAGCAGTTCTTC

J gene: TRBJ2-5
D gene: -
clone size: few
V gene: TRBV6-1
CDR3 protein: CASRRQLQETQYF
CDR3 DNA: TGTGCCAGCAGAAGACAGCTCCAAGAGACCCAGTACTTC

J gene: TRBJ2-3
D gene: -
clone size: once
V gene: TRBV6-2/TRBV6-3
CDR3 protein: CASGEVADTQYF
CDR3 DNA: TGTGCCAGCGGGGAGGTGGCAGATACGCAGTATTTT

J gene: TRBJ2-5
D gene: -
clone size: -
V gene: TRBV10-3
CDR3 protein: CVGGQLQETQYF
CDR3 DNA: TGTGTTGGAGGGCAGCTCCAAGAGACCCAGTACTTC

J gene: TRBJ2-7
D gene: TRBD1
clone size: -
V gene: TRBV6-1
CDR3 protein: CASSHNPGTDSGVIYEQYF
CDR3 DNA: TGTGCCAGCAGTCACAACCCCGGGACAGACTCCGGGGTGATCTACGAGCAGTACTTC

J gene: TRBJ1-5
D gene: TRBD1
clone size: many
V gene: TRBV27
CDR3 protein: CASSFRDRRGNQPQHF
CDR3 DNA: TGTGCCAGCAGCTTCCGGGACAGGAGGGGCAATCAGCCCCAGCATTTT

J gene: TRBJ2-5
D gene: -
clone size: -
V gene: TRBV20-1
CDR3 protein: CSARDGTRQETQYF
CDR3 DNA: TGCAGTGCTAGAGATGGAACTAGACAAGAGACCCAGTACTTC

J gene: TRBJ2-7
D gene: -
clone size: -
V gene: TRBV3-1
CDR3 protein: CASSPSTGTSGEQYF
CDR3 DNA: TGTGCCAGCAGCCCCTCGACAGGCACCTCGGGGGAGCAGTACTTC

J gene: TRBJ2-5
D gene: -
clone size: -
V gene: TRBV19
CDR3 protein: CASRTQGDGETQYF
CDR3 DNA: TGTGCCAGTAGGACACAGGGAGACGGAGAGACCCAGTACTTC

J gene: TRBJ2-7
D gene: TRBD2
clone size: -
V gene: TRBV5-1
CDR3 protein: CASSLLAGVREQYF
CDR3 DNA: TGCGCCAGCAGCTTGCTAGCGGGAGTTCGCGAGCAGTACTTC

J gene: TRBJ1-1
D gene: -
clone size: many
V gene: TRBV28
CDR3 protein: CASSPQPGGSTEAFF
CDR3 DNA: TGTGCCAGCAGTCCTCAACCCGGGGGCTCCACTGAAGCTTTCTTT

J gene: TRBJ2-7
D gene: -
clone size: many
V gene: TRBV12-3/TRBV12-4
CDR3 protein: CASSLKAGSYEQYF
CDR3 DNA: TGTGCCAGCAGTTTAAAGGCGGGTTCCTACGAGCAGTACTTC

J gene: TRBJ1-4
D gene: -
clone size: few
V gene: TRBV20-1
CDR3 protein: CSAPSAGLSEKLFF
CDR3 DNA: TGCAGTGCTCCTTCCGCGGGGCTTTCTGAAAAACTGTTTTTT

J gene: TRBJ1-2
D gene: TRBD1
clone size: -
V gene: TRBV29-1
CDR3 protein: CSVVKTTGATLYTF
CDR3 DNA: TGCAGCGTTGTAAAAACCACAGGGGCAACGCTATACACCTTC

J gene: TRBJ1-1
D gene: -
clone size: few
V gene: TRBV30
CDR3 protein: CAWRFQGSYTEAFF
CDR3 DNA: TGTGCCTGGAGATTCCAGGGGAGCTACACTGAAGCTTTCTTT

J gene: TRBJ2-7
D gene: TRBD2
clone size: many
V gene: TRBV6-1
CDR3 protein: CASSRTSVYEQYF
CDR3 DNA: TGTGCCAGCAGTCGGACTAGCGTCTACGAGCAGTACTTC